Included here is one T cell receptor beta chain sequence, with context. As yet, its antigen is unknown. The record originates from a study of siplizumab effects on memory and regulatory T cells. General study results and limits: It seemed that naive T cells were more diverse than memory cells and were major contributors to the alloresponse.

Among a few donor pairs, the unstimulated naive, memory, effector memory and TEMRA subsets underwent sequencing. V lost 5 bases and J lost 2; bases outside the gene matches: 12. The CDR3 extends over 17 amino acids. Germline CDR1 is SGHTA and CDR2 is FQGTGA. Per individual sample, about 100,000 TCR templates were assayed. Clones were read by immunoSEQ multiplex PCR, and TCRdb kept only the in-frame ones, dropping some. Here the sample spans tens of thousands of clones, around 96% being singletons. The clonotype was recovered from a human donor in good health. The sequenced material came from naive CD8+ T cells sorted from blood. The chain recombines TRBV7-3 with TRBJ2-3; 8 bases fit TRBD2. The CDR3: CASSPDGGAGNTDTQYF. The CDR3 nucleotides read TGTGCCAGCAGCCCCGACGGGGGGGCCGGGAACACAGATACGCAGTATTTT. Full variable domain (rest looked up from reference TRBV7-3 and TRBJ2-3): GAGVSQTPSNKVTEKGKYVELRCDPISGHTALYWYRQSLGQGPEFLIYFQGTGAADDSGLPNDRFFAVRPEGSVSTLKIQRTERGDSAVYLCASSPDGGAGNTDTQYFGPGTRLTVL.